This entry features one TCR beta chain sequence. Its antigen is currently unknown. The sample is drawn from a study of shared clonotypes between healthy human individuals. Points from the study as a whole: Estimated richness was generally greater in naive than memory subsets.

Naive-designated CD8 cells lacked CD45RO, were positively enriched for CCR7, and omitted terminally differentiated effector memory CD45RA+ cells. Trimming stripped 4 bases from V and 12 bases from J, with 15 bases between. The CDR3 length is 11 residues. Per germline, CDR1 DFQATT and CDR2 SNEGSKA (reference sequence). TCRdb's table, derived via immunoSEQ multiplex PCR, lists solely in-frame clones and lacks some. The sample holds about 2 million clones, about 94% seen once. This TCR was recovered from a young man in good health. The sample taken for sequencing was naive CD8+ T cells sorted from blood. The genes are TRBV20-1 and TRBJ1-2; perhaps TRBD1 as D (5 bases). This chain's CDR3 is CSATGAGHDTF. Written as DNA, the CDR3 is TGCAGTGCTACCGGGGCCGGGCACGACACCTTC.